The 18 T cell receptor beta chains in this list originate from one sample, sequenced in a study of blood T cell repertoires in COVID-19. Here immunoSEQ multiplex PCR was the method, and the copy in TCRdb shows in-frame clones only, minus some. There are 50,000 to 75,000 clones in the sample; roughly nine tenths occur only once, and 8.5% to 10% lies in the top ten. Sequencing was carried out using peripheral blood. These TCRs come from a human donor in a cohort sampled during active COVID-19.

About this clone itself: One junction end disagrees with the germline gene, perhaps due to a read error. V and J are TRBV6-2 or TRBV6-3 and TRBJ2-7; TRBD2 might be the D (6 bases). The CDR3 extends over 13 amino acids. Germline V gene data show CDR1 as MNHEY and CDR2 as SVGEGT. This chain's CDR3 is CASSYTSGYGQYF. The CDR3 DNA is TGTGCCAGCAGTTACACGAGCGGGTACGGGCAGTACTTC.

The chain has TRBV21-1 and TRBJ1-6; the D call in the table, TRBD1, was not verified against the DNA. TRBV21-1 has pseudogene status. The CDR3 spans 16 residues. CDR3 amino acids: CASSKGRLQDNSPLHF. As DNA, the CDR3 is TGTGCCAGCAGCAAAGGGCGCTTACAGGATAATTCACCCCTCCACTTT.

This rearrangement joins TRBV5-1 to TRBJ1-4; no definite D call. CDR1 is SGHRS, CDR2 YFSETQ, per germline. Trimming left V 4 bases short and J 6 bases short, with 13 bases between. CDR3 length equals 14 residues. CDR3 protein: CASSPRRSDEKLFF. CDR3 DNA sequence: TGCGCCAGCAGCCCCCGACGGAGTGATGAAAAACTGTTTTTT. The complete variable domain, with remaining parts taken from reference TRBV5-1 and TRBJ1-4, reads KAGVTQTPRYLIKTRGQQVTLSCSPISGHRSVSWYQQTPGQGLQFLFEYFSETQRNKGNFPGRFSGRQFSNSRSEMNVSTLELGDSALYLCASSPRRSDEKLFFGSGTQLSVL.

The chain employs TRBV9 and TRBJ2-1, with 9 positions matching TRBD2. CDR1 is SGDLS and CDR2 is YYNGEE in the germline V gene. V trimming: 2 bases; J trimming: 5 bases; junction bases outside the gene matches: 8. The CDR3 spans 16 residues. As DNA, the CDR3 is TGTGCCAGCAGCGTGGATGTCGGGACTAGCCACAATGAGCAGTTCTTC. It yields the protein CASSVDVGTSHNEQFF.

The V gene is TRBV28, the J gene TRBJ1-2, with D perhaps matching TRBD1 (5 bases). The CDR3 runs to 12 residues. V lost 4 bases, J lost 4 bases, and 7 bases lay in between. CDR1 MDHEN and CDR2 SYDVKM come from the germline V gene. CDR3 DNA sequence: TGTGCCAGCAGTTCAGGGCCCTATGGCTACACCTTC. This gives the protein CASSSGPYGYTF.

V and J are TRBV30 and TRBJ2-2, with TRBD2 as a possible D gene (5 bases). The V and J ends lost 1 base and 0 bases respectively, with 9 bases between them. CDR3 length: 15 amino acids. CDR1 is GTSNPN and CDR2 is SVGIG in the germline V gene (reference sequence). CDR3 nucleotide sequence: TGTGCCTGGAGTGGGCTAGCACCGAACACCGGGGAGCTGTTTTTT. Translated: CAWSGLAPNTGELFF.

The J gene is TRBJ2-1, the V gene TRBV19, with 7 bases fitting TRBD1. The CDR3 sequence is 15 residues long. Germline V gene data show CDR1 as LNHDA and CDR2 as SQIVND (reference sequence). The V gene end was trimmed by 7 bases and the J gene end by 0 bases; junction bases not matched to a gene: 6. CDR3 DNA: TGTGCCAGTACCGACAGGGATAGCTCCTACAATGAGCAGTTCTTC. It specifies CASTDRDSSYNEQFF.

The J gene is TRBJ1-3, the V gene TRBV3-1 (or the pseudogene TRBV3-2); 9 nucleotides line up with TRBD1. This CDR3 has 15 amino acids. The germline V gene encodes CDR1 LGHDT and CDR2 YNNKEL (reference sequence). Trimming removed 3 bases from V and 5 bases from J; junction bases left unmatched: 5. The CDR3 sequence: CASSHTGTGRNTIYF. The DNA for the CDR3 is TGTGCCAGCAGCCATACCGGGACAGGGAGAAACACCATATATTTT.

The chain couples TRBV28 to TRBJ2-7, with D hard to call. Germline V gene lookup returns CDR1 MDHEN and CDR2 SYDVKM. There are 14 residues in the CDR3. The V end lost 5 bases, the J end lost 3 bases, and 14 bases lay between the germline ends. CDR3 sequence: CASSPPRLVYEQYF. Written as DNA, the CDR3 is TGTGCCAGCAGTCCTCCCAGGCTCGTCTACGAGCAGTACTTC.

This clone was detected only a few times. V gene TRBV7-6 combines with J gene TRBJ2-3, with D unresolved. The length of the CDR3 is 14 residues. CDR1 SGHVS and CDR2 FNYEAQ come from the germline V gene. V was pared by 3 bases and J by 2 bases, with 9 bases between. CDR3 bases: TGTGCCAGCAGCTTGTACTCTCCCACAGATACGCAGTATTTT. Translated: CASSLYSPTDTQYF.

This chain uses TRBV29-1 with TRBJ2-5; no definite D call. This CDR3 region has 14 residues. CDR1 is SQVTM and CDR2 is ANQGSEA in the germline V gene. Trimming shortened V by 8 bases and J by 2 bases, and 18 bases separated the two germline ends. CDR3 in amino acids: CSPRIEEKQETQYF. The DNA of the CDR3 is TGCAGCCCCCGCATTGAGGAGAAGCAAGAGACCCAGTACTTC.

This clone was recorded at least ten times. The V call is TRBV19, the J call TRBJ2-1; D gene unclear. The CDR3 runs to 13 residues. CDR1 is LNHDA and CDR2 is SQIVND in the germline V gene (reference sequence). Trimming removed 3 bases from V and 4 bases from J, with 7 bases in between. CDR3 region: CASSIRLYNEQFF. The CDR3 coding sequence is TGTGCCAGTAGTATTCGCCTATACAATGAGCAGTTCTTC.

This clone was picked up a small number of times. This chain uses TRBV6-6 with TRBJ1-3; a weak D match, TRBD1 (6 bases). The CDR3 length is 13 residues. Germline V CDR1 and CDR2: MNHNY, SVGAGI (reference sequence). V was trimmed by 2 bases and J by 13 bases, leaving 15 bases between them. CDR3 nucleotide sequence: TGTGCCAGCAGTTACGATACTCAGGGGCCAATATATTTT. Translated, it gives CASSYDTQGPIYF.

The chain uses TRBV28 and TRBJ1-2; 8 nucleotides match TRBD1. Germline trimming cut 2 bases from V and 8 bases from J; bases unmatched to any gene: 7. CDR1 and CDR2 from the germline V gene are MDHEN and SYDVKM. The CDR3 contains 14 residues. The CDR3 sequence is CASSLDRGGTGYTF. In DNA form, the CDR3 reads TGTGCCAGCAGTTTAGACAGGGGAGGTACGGGCTACACCTTC.

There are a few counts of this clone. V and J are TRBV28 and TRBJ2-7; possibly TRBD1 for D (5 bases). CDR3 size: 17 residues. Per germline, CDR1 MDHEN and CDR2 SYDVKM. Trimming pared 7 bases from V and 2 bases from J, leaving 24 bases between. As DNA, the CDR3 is TGTGCCAGCACTACTTCAAGGGGAATAGCTAGTCCCTACGAGCAGTACTTC. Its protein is CASTTSRGIASPYEQYF.

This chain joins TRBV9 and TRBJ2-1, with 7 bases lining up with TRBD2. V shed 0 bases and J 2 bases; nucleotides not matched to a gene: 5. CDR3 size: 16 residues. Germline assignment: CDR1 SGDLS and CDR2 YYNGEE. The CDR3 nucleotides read TGTGCCAGCAGCGTAGCGGGGAGGGGCGCCTACAATGAGCAGTTCTTC. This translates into CASSVAGRGAYNEQFF. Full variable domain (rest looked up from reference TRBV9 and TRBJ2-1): DSGVTQTPKHLITATGQRVTLRCSPRSGDLSVYWYQQSLDQGLQFLIQYYNGEERAKGNILERFSAQQFPDLHSELNLSSLELGDSALYFCASSVAGRGAYNEQFFGPGTRLTVL.

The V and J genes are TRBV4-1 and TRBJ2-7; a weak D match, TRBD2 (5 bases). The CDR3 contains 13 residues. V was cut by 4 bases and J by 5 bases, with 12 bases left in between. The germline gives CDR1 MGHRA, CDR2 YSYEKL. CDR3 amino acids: CASSLGNGDEQYF. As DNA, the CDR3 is TGCGCCAGCAGCCTGGGGAACGGGGACGAGCAGTACTTC.

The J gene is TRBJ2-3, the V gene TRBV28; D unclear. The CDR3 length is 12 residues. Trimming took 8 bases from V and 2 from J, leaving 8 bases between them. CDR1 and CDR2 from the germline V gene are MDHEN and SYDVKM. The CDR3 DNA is TGTGCCAGCGATACTCCCACAGATACGCAGTATTTT. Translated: CASDTPTDTQYF.